The T cell receptor beta chain under discussion was sequenced for a study of CD4 T cell repertoires in COVID-19. The study's findings and limits: Some SARS-CoV-2 clonotypes, between roughly 7 and 27%, recurred in SARS-CoV and/or HKU1 cultures.

The data were produced by immunoSEQ multiplex PCR, yet TCRdb's version contains in-frame clones alone and is incomplete. The data hold approximately 75,000 clones, with roughly 85% observed a single time. Details on this clone: What it binds is unknown.

The length of the CDR3 is 13 residues. V dropped 8 bases and J dropped 7 bases, with 17 bases sitting between them. The sequence came from a human donor who had COVID-19. This sample comprised CD4+ T cells from peripheral blood, obtained after recovery from COVID-19. The chain links TRBV12-3 or TRBV12-4 to TRBJ1-1; D not resolved. The CDR3 sequence: CASSTGWGVEAFF. The CDR3 nucleotides read TGTGCCAGCTCTACCGGGTGGGGAGTTGAAGCTTTCTTT.